These 29 T cell receptor beta chains came from one sample sequenced in a study of T cell responses to AZD1222 COVID-19 vaccine. Profiled with immunoSEQ multiplex PCR; TCRdb holds only in-frame clones, not every one. The sample holds tens of thousands of clones, more than 75% seen once. The material sequenced was peripheral blood, taken 28 days after the second AZD1222 dose. These receptors were collected from an adult who received the AZD1222 COVID-19 vaccine.

The rearrangement uses TRBV5-1 and TRBJ1-2, with a weak D call TRBD1 (5 bases). This CDR3 is built from 14 residues. CDR1 and CDR2 from the germline V gene are SGHRS and YFSETQ. Deletions cut 0 bases from V and 8 bases from J, with 14 bases between. Here the CDR3 DNA reads TGCGCCAGCAGCTTGGATCCGGGGGAGCGCGGCTACACCTTC. Translating gives CASSLDPGERGYTF.

J is TRBJ1-3 and V is TRBV9, with TRBD1 identical over 7 bases. After removal of 3 bases from V and 1 base from J, the junction contained 1 base not matched to a gene. Germline V lookup: CDR1 SGDLS, CDR2 YYNGEE. The CDR3 length is 14 residues. This CDR3 reads CASSGDSSGNTIYF. The DNA for the CDR3 is TGTGCCAGCAGCGGGGACAGTTCTGGAAACACCATATATTTT.

V is TRBV2 and J is TRBJ1-5; D is undetermined. The CDR3 extends over 13 amino acids. Germline V gives CDR1 SNHLY, CDR2 FYNNEI. Trimming removed 7 bases at V and 0 bases at J, with 7 bases between. The chain's CDR3 is CASTAYSNQPQHF. The DNA of the CDR3 is TGTGCCAGCACGGCGTATAGCAATCAGCCCCAGCATTTT.

This chain uses TRBV7-2 with TRBJ1-6; TRBD1 matches 7 bases. The V gene end was trimmed by 5 bases and the J gene end by 6 bases; junction bases not matched to a gene: 10. Germline V CDR1 and CDR2: SGHTA, FQGNSA. CDR3 length: 16 residues. CDR3 sequence (DNA): TGTGCCAGCAGCCCTCGGGGGACAGCCAGTAATTCACCCCTCCACTTT. Its protein product is CASSPRGTASNSPLHF.

The chain links TRBV12-3 or TRBV12-4 to TRBJ1-5; D unclear. V dropped 6 bases and J dropped 0 bases, with 6 bases sitting between them. The CDR3 loop spans 13 amino acids. CDR3 amino acids: CASRQSSNQPQHF. CDR3 coding DNA: TGTGCCAGCAGGCAGTCTAGCAATCAGCCCCAGCATTTT.

The chain has TRBV7-2 and TRBJ2-3; D might be TRBD2 (6 bases). In germline, CDR1 is SGHTA, CDR2 FQGNSA. Trimming shortened V by 4 bases and J by 4 bases, and 9 bases separated the two germline ends. The CDR3 is 13 amino acids. Here the CDR3 DNA reads TGTGCCAGCAGCTCTAGCGTCGCAGATACGCAGTATTTT. This sequence encodes CASSSSVADTQYF.

This clone has more than one count but fewer than ten. V gene TRBV6-5 combines with J gene TRBJ2-5; 11 bases are shared with TRBD2. CDR3 length: 15 residues. V lost 6 bases to trimming and J lost 5 bases; unmatched junction nucleotides: 8. Germline assignment: CDR1 MNHEY and CDR2 SVGAGI. DNA of the CDR3: TGTGCCAGCAGGGGATCGACTAGCGGGAAGGAGACCCAGTACTTC. Amino acids: CASRGSTSGKETQYF.

The CDR3 nucleotides read TGTGCCAGCAGTTACGGGCCTGACAGCTCTGGAAACACCATATATTTT. Residues: CASSYGPDSSGNTIYF. The chain recombines TRBV6-5 with TRBJ1-3, with D perhaps TRBD1 (5 bases). CDR3 size: 16 residues. V dropped 2 bases and J dropped 0 bases, with 11 bases sitting between them. CDR1 and CDR2 (germline): MNHEY, SVGAGI.

The chain recombines TRBV28 with TRBJ1-5; D uncertain. V was pared by 11 bases and J by 1 base, with 9 bases between. In germline, CDR1 is MDHEN, CDR2 SYDVKM. This CDR3 has 12 amino acids. CDR3 protein: CASLQSNQPQHF. Here the CDR3 DNA reads TGTGCCTCCTTGCAGAGCAATCAGCCCCAGCATTTT.

The chain has TRBV19 and TRBJ1-5; D call uncertain. The V and J ends lost 3 bases and 0 bases respectively, with 12 bases between them. The CDR3 loop spans 16 amino acids. CDR1 is LNHDA, CDR2 SQIVND, per germline (reference sequence). The DNA for the CDR3 is TGTGCCAGTAGTATTAACTCCCCTTATAGCAATCAGCCCCAGCATTTT. This translates into CASSINSPYSNQPQHF.

The CDR3 DNA follows: TGTGCCAGCAGTTCCCATATAGGACGTTACGAGCAGTACTTC. This gives the protein CASSSHIGRYEQYF. The rearrangement links TRBV6-2 or TRBV6-3 to TRBJ2-7, with D uncertain. Trimming removed 4 bases at V and 4 bases at J, with 14 bases between. CDR1 and CDR2 (germline): MNHEY, SVGEGT. CDR3 length: 14 residues.

The rearrangement links TRBV4-1 to TRBJ1-6; no clear D. Trimming cost V 3 bases and J 0 bases, with 12 bases left between them. This CDR3 region has 17 residues. CDR1 MGHRA and CDR2 YSYEKL come from the germline V gene. CDR3 sequence (DNA): TGCGCCAGCAGCCAGGTCGCGGGCGGCTCCTATAATTCACCCCTCCACTTT. Protein product: CASSQVAGGSYNSPLHF.

In this sample, this clone turned up a few times. The V and J genes are TRBV6-2 or TRBV6-3 and TRBJ2-7; TRBD1 matches 9 bases. The CDR3 is 16 amino acids. Germline loops: CDR1 MNHEY, CDR2 SVGEGT. V was pared by 5 bases and J by 5 bases, with 13 bases of the junction left unmatched. The CDR3 sequence: CASSDPGQGYLNEQYF. CDR3 bases: TGTGCCAGCAGTGACCCGGGACAGGGCTATTTGAACGAGCAGTACTTC.

The gene calls are TRBV6-5 and TRBJ2-3; 7 nucleotides match TRBD2. Trimming took 5 bases from V and 2 from J; bases not matched to a gene: 7. The CDR3 is 15 amino acids. Per the germline V gene, CDR1 is MNHEY and CDR2 is SVGAGI. DNA for the CDR3: TGTGCCAGCAGTCCCCAGCGGGGCGACACAGATACGCAGTATTTT. Translating gives CASSPQRGDTDTQYF.

The J gene is TRBJ2-2, the V gene TRBV28; D is perhaps TRBD2 (5 bases). This CDR3 is 16 amino acids long. Trimming took off 5 bases at V and 4 bases at J, with 17 bases between the two ends. In germline, CDR1 is MDHEN, CDR2 SYDVKM. CDR3 region: CASSNYRTAGTGELFF. CDR3 DNA sequence: TGTGCCAGCAGTAACTATCGGACCGCGGGCACCGGGGAGCTGTTTTTT. Drawing the rest from reference TRBV28 and TRBJ2-2, the complete variable domain is DVKVTQSSRYLVKRTGEKVFLECVQDMDHENMFWYRQDPGLGLRLIYFSYDVKMKEKGDIPEGYSVSREKKERFSLILESASTNQTSMYLCASSNYRTAGTGELFFGEGSRLTVL.

The table lists this clone with a few counts. This chain connects TRBV28 to TRBJ2-3; 12 bases fit TRBD1. The junction had 8 bases not matched to a gene; V was cut back by 10 bases and J by 6 bases. The CDR3 loop spans 14 amino acids. Germline V gene data show CDR1 as MDHEN and CDR2 as SYDVKM. The CDR3 coding sequence is TGTGCCACCGGCGGGACAGGGGGCATGGATACGCAGTATTTT. This translates into CATGGTGGMDTQYF. Supplemented by reference TRBV28 and TRBJ2-3, the full variable domain reads DVKVTQSSRYLVKRTGEKVFLECVQDMDHENMFWYRQDPGLGLRLIYFSYDVKMKEKGDIPEGYSVSREKKERFSLILESASTNQTSMYLCATGGTGGMDTQYFGPGTRLTVL.

V usage is TRBV28 and J usage is TRBJ2-5, with 7 bases fitting TRBD1. Looked up from germline, CDR1 is MDHEN and CDR2 is SYDVKM. The CDR3 has 14 residues. Losses at the gene ends were 4 bases for V and 2 bases for J; bases not matched to a gene: 4. The CDR3: CASSSPGQQETQYF. The DNA for the CDR3 is TGTGCCAGCAGTTCTCCGGGACAGCAAGAGACCCAGTACTTC.

The rearrangement uses TRBV27 and TRBJ2-2; 7 bases are shared with TRBD1. CDR3 length: 16 amino acids. In germline, CDR1 is MNHEY, CDR2 SMNVEV (reference sequence). The V and J ends lost 6 bases and 7 bases, in that order; junction bases with no gene match: 14. CDR3 amino acids: CASRSRQGQGVGELFF. Written as DNA, the CDR3 is TGTGCCAGCAGATCGAGACAGGGCCAAGGGGTCGGGGAGCTGTTTTTT.

The rearrangement uses TRBV7-9 and TRBJ2-3; 11 bases agree with TRBD2. This CDR3 comprises 16 residues. V dropped 1 base and J dropped 4; count of bases not matched to a gene: 4. Germline V gene sequence: CDR1 SEHNR, CDR2 FQNEAQ (reference sequence). The CDR3 region has the DNA TGTGCCAGCAGCTTAGGGACTAGCGGGTGGGCAGATACGCAGTATTTT. This codes for CASSLGTSGWADTQYF.

This chain connects TRBV29-1 to TRBJ2-3; D call uncertain. V lost 5 bases and J lost 0, with 9 bases in between. This CDR3 spans 13 amino acids. In germline, CDR1 is SQVTM, CDR2 ANQGSEA. The CDR3 nucleotides are TGCAGCGTTACGAAGGATAGCACAGATACGCAGTATTTT. Amino acids: CSVTKDSTDTQYF.

The genes are TRBV5-1 and TRBJ1-4; the D gene is possibly TRBD1 (5 bases). The CDR3 has 16 residues. V was trimmed by 5 bases and J by 3 bases, leaving 17 bases between them. In germline, CDR1 is SGHRS, CDR2 YFSETQ. DNA for the CDR3: TGCGCCAGCAGACAAGGGGCAGGTAACCCTAATGAAAAACTGTTTTTT. Protein product: CASRQGAGNPNEKLFF.

J is TRBJ1-2 and V is TRBV20-1, with D unresolved. Germline V gives CDR1 DFQATT, CDR2 SNEGSKA (reference sequence). V was cut by 6 bases and J by 6 bases, with 8 bases left in between. The CDR3 covers 10 residues. The CDR3 protein is CSAGGNGYTF. The CDR3 DNA sequence: TGCAGTGCGGGAGGAAATGGCTACACCTTC.

This clone has just one count. The V call is TRBV27, the J call TRBJ1-2, with 9 bases aligning to TRBD1. Per germline, CDR1 MNHEY and CDR2 SMNVEV (reference sequence). V shed 5 bases and J 1 base; nucleotides not matched to a gene: 14. CDR3 length: 18 amino acids. The CDR3 DNA reads as TGTGCCAGCAGTCCCTCCGGGGGACAGGGCCTTTTTAACTATGGCTACACCTTC. This translates into CASSPSGGQGLFNYGYTF.

V usage is TRBV19 and J usage is TRBJ2-2; 7 bases agree with TRBD2. CDR1 is LNHDA and CDR2 is SQIVND in the germline V gene (reference sequence). This CDR3 is 16 amino acids long. V was pared by 7 bases and J by 6 bases, with 14 bases of the junction left unmatched. This chain's CDR3 is CASTKTGGNSAGELFF. CDR3 sequence (DNA): TGTGCCAGTACCAAGACCGGGGGGAATTCGGCCGGGGAGCTGTTTTTT. Together with reference TRBV19 and TRBJ2-2, the CDR3 gives the full variable domain: DGGITQSPKYLFRKEGQNVTLSCEQNLNHDAMYWYRQDPGQGLRLIYYSQIVNDFQKGDIAEGYSVSREKKESFPLTVTSAQKNPTAFYLCASTKTGGNSAGELFFGEGSRLTVL.

This chain uses TRBV29-1 with TRBJ2-1; D not resolved. Trimming took 7 bases from V and 2 from J, leaving 12 bases between them. Germline-derived CDR1 and CDR2 are SQVTM and ANQGSEA. The CDR3 has 13 residues. The CDR3 nucleotides are TGCAGCGCCCGGTACAATACCTACAATGAGCAGTTCTTC. It encodes CSARYNTYNEQFF.

This sequence joins TRBV28 and TRBJ1-5; the D is unclear. The V gene's germline CDR1 is MDHEN and CDR2 SYDVKM. V shed 7 bases and J shed 4 bases, with 11 bases lying between them. CDR3 length: 13 residues. The CDR3 spells CASTRGVNQPQHF. CDR3 bases: TGTGCCAGCACCCGAGGAGTTAATCAGCCCCAGCATTTT.

The genes are TRBV5-1 and TRBJ1-2; D is unresolved. Germline values: CDR1 SGHRS, CDR2 YFSETQ. The germline V and J ends were trimmed by 0 bases and 5 bases, with 11 bases remaining between them. This CDR3 spans 14 amino acids. The CDR3 here is CASSLAGSGYGYTF. CDR3 in DNA: TGCGCCAGCAGCTTGGCCGGCTCTGGGTATGGCTACACCTTC.

The chain joins TRBV6-5 to TRBJ1-3; D remains ambiguous. The CDR3 loop spans 14 amino acids. Germline V CDR1 and CDR2: MNHEY, SVGAGI. V shed 0 bases and J shed 3 bases, with 6 bases lying between them. CDR3 in amino acids: CASSYSPGGNTIYF. For the CDR3, the DNA is TGTGCCAGCAGTTACTCTCCCGGTGGAAACACCATATATTTT.

This clone was detected only a few times. The chain joins TRBV5-1 to TRBJ2-1; the match to TRBD2 covers 9 bases. Losses at the gene ends were 4 bases for V and 10 bases for J; bases not matched to a gene: 12. Germline CDR1 is SGHRS and CDR2 is YFSETQ. The CDR3 length is 15 residues. The CDR3 bases are TGCGCCAGCAGCGACACCGGGACTAGCTTGGAGGAGCAGTTCTTC. It specifies CASSDTGTSLEEQFF. The full variable domain, in which reference TRBV5-1 and TRBJ2-1 provide the parts outside the CDR3, is KAGVTQTPRYLIKTRGQQVTLSCSPISGHRSVSWYQQTPGQGLQFLFEYFSETQRNKGNFPGRFSGRQFSNSRSEMNVSTLELGDSALYLCASSDTGTSLEEQFFGPGTRLTVL.